This TCR beta chain is drawn from a study of blood T cells in healthy people across ages. The second PCR ran about 6 to 11 cycles with a sample-barcoded 5' primer and J-beta primers. Each cDNA molecule received a tag from a template-switch adaptor that had 12 random nucleotides. MiXCR was run by TCRdb on the 5' RACE reads, yielding one entry per CDR3 protein. The table lists just under 900,000 distinct CDR3 sequences, under 30% of them singletons. It was roughly 10 milliliters of peripheral blood that were drawn from each donor. The extraction recovered at least 6 micrograms of total RNA per sample. This receptor was identified in a woman older than 75 in good health. Sequenced input: blood.

DNA for the CDR3: TGTGCCAGCAAAAGGAATAGGGGGGCCTCCTACGAGCAGTACTTC. The encoded protein is CASKRNRGASYEQYF. V and J are TRBV21-1 and TRBJ2-7; TRBD1 is the table's D call and was not checked against the DNA. TRBV21-1 is given as a pseudogene. The CDR3 is made up of 15 amino acids.